The entry below gives a single T cell receptor (beta chain) sequence along with its context. These data originate in a study of blood T cell repertoires in COVID-19. Overall study: The samples span acute and convalescent COVID-19 from the United States, Italy and Spain.

In the original workflow: Using reference gene primer amplification, nucleated cell counts were estimated. Sequencing was performed with immunoSEQ multiplex PCR; in TCRdb, only in-frame clones are kept and a portion is missing. V and J calls and clone size are those listed in that table; D and trimming were worked out from the DNA. The sample includes more than 110,000 clones, about three quarters of them seen just once. The clonotype comes from a woman in her forties or fifties with active or convalescent COVID-19. The sequencing input was peripheral blood.

The CDR3 is CASRAGMNTEAFF. The CDR3 bases are TGTGCCAGCAGGGCAGGGATGAACACTGAAGCTTTCTTT. The chain uses TRBV5-6 and TRBJ1-1, with D perhaps TRBD1 (5 bases). Trimming took off 5 bases at V and 0 bases at J, with 8 bases between the two ends. Germline assignment: CDR1 SGHDT and CDR2 YYEEEE. The CDR3 is 13 amino acids.